What follows are 17 T cell receptor beta chains derived from one specimen sequenced in a study of T cell changes during pregnancy in multiple sclerosis. The method was immunoSEQ multiplex PCR; TCRdb's version includes in-frame clones alone and lacks a portion of them. The sample holds roughly 36,000 clones, 90% to 95% seen once. The specimen was CD8+ T cells from peripheral blood mononuclear cells, collected in the second trimester of pregnancy. These receptors were collected from a female donor with multiple sclerosis, enrolled in a pregnancy study.

Only a few counts were recorded for this clone. V and J are TRBV30 and TRBJ1-1, with TRBD1 as a possible D gene (6 bases). The ends were cut back, 5 bases at V and 1 base at J, with 8 bases in the middle. The CDR3 is 12 amino acids. Germline V lookup: CDR1 GTSNPN, CDR2 SVGIG (reference sequence). This CDR3 reads CAWQQGNTEAFF. Here the CDR3 DNA reads TGTGCCTGGCAACAGGGGAACACTGAAGCTTTCTTT.

This rearrangement joins TRBV10-3 to TRBJ1-2; 7 bases are a match to TRBD1. Trimming at V came to 6 bases and at J to 2 bases, leaving 6 bases not matched to a gene. Looked up from germline, CDR1 is ENHRY and CDR2 is SYGVKD. The CDR3 sequence is 14 residues long. CDR3 bases: TGTGCCATCAGACGGGACAGCCCCAACTATGGCTACACCTTC. This gives the protein CAIRRDSPNYGYTF.

The CDR3 is CASSQDVLAGGTYEQYF. As DNA, the CDR3 is TGTGCCAGCAGCCAAGACGTACTAGCGGGGGGTACCTACGAGCAGTACTTC. The rearrangement links TRBV2 to TRBJ2-7; 12 positions agree with TRBD2. CDR1 is SNHLY and CDR2 is FYNNEI in the germline V gene. Losses at the gene ends were 6 bases for V and 2 bases for J; bases not matched to a gene: 11. CDR3 length: 17 amino acids.

V is TRBV5-1 and J is TRBJ2-7, with D hard to call. The CDR3 contains 13 residues. Trimming pared 0 bases from V and 4 bases from J, leaving 8 bases between. Germline CDR1 SGHRS, CDR2 YFSETQ. CDR3 sequence: CASSLDPDYEQYF. The CDR3 coding sequence is TGCGCCAGCAGCTTGGATCCAGATTACGAGCAGTACTTC.

This clone was seen once. This chain uses TRBV5-8 with TRBJ2-7; D gene unclear. The CDR3 covers 13 residues. Germline loops: CDR1 SGHTS, CDR2 YDEGEE. Between the trimmed V and J ends, which lost 0 bases and 2 bases, there was a span of 6 bases. CDR3 in DNA: TGTGCCAGCAGCTTGGACAGTACCTACGAGCAGTACTTC. As protein: CASSLDSTYEQYF.

The chain joins TRBV7-6 to TRBJ2-7; D perhaps matches TRBD2 (6 bases). Germline lookup yields CDR1 SGHVS and CDR2 FNYEAQ. The CDR3 has 13 amino acids. V was pared by 4 bases and J by 6 bases, with 13 bases between. CDR3: CASSSAGGSEQYF. The CDR3 DNA reads TGTGCCAGCAGCTCGGCTGGGGGGAGCGAGCAGTACTTC.

CDR3 DNA: TGTGCCAGCAAATCCTGGGGCGGACCCACTGAAGCTTTCTTT. Translation: CASKSWGGPTEAFF. The chain combines TRBV25-1 with TRBJ1-1, with D possibly TRBD1 on 5 matching bases. The ends were cut back, 7 bases at V and 4 bases at J, with 16 bases in the middle. This CDR3 comprises 14 residues. The germline gives CDR1 MGHDK, CDR2 SYGVNS.

The CDR3 bases are TGCGCCAGCAGCCCGGGAACTCGTAATCCCTACGAGCAGTACTTC. Translation: CASSPGTRNPYEQYF. The chain carries TRBV5-1 and TRBJ2-7; a weak D match, TRBD2 (5 bases). Trimming stripped 4 bases from V and 2 bases from J, with 16 bases between. This CDR3 is 15 amino acids long. Per the germline V gene, CDR1 is SGHRS and CDR2 is YFSETQ.

This chain joins TRBV5-6 and TRBJ1-5; D is unresolved. Germline V gene lookup returns CDR1 SGHDT and CDR2 YYEEEE. CDR3 length: 13 amino acids. Trimming removed 0 bases at V and 8 bases at J, with 9 bases between. The CDR3 sequence: CASSLGGSEPQHF. The CDR3 nucleotides are TGTGCCAGCAGCTTGGGAGGCTCGGAGCCCCAGCATTTT.

The V call is TRBV9, the J call TRBJ1-1; D perhaps matches TRBD1 (6 bases). Germline assignment: CDR1 SGDLS and CDR2 YYNGEE. The V and J ends lost 1 base and 5 bases respectively, with 15 bases between them. The CDR3 loop spans 15 amino acids. In DNA form, the CDR3 reads TGTGCCAGCAGCGTACCCCTTCAGGGGTGGACTGAAGCTTTCTTT. Translating gives CASSVPLQGWTEAFF. The full variable domain, its missing parts supplied by reference TRBV9 and TRBJ1-1, is DSGVTQTPKHLITATGQRVTLRCSPRSGDLSVYWYQQSLDQGLQFLIQYYNGEERAKGNILERFSAQQFPDLHSELNLSSLELGDSALYFCASSVPLQGWTEAFFGQGTRLTVV.

The chain combines TRBV6-1 with TRBJ2-2; D may be TRBD1 (6 bases). This CDR3 spans 17 amino acids. V was shortened by 4 bases and J by 6 bases, with 21 bases between the two germline ends. Germline loops: CDR1 MNHNS, CDR2 SASEGT. As DNA, the CDR3 is TGTGCCAGCAGTGCCCACAGGGTATCGTTAACTCCCGGGGAGCTGTTTTTT. This gives the protein CASSAHRVSLTPGELFF.

This clone was counted once. The chain is built from TRBV27 and TRBJ1-4, with TRBD1 matching 10 bases. The CDR3 covers 15 residues. J was trimmed by 7 bases and V by 3 bases; bases with no gene match: 5. The V gene's germline CDR1 is MNHEY and CDR2 SMNVEV (reference sequence). CDR3 in amino acids: CASSFGTGVSEKLFF. CDR3 sequence (DNA): TGTGCCAGCAGTTTCGGGACAGGGGTTAGTGAAAAACTGTTTTTT.

The chain recombines TRBV7-6 with TRBJ1-1; D is ambiguous. Deletions cut 5 bases from V and 1 base from J, with 8 bases between. The CDR3 spans 13 residues. CDR1 is SGHVS, CDR2 FNYEAQ, per germline. The CDR3 here is CASSPAGNTEAFF. DNA for the CDR3: TGTGCCAGCAGCCCTGCAGGGAACACTGAAGCTTTCTTT.

This chain joins TRBV7-8 and TRBJ2-5; 7 bases map to TRBD1. The CDR3 contains 15 residues. CDR1 is SGHVS and CDR2 is FQNEAQ in the germline V gene. V lost 1 base and J lost 3; bases outside the gene matches: 5. This CDR3 is CASSLGPGGKETQYF. DNA of the CDR3: TGTGCCAGCAGCTTAGGCCCAGGGGGTAAAGAGACCCAGTACTTC.

CDR3 region: CASSYTGLHYEQYF. CDR3 DNA: TGTGCCAGCAGTTACACGGGACTCCACTACGAGCAGTACTTC. The V gene is TRBV6-5, the J gene TRBJ2-7; possibly TRBD2 for D (6 bases). The V gene lost 2 bases and the J gene lost 3 bases, with 11 bases spanning the gap. Germline V gene data show CDR1 as MNHEY and CDR2 as SVGAGI. This CDR3 has 14 residues.

This chain joins TRBV14 and TRBJ1-1, with D hard to call. Trimming pared 4 bases from V and 1 base from J, leaving 7 bases between. The CDR3 length is 13 residues. Germline V CDR1 and CDR2: SGHDN, FVKESK. The CDR3 loop is CASSLGWNTEAFF. DNA for the CDR3: TGTGCCAGCAGCCTGGGCTGGAACACTGAAGCTTTCTTT. The complete variable domain, with remaining parts taken from reference TRBV14 and TRBJ1-1, reads EAGVTQFPSHSVIEKGQTVTLRCDPISGHDNLYWYRRVMGKEIKFLLHFVKESKQDESGMPNNRFLAERTGGTYSTLKVQPAELEDSGVYFCASSLGWNTEAFFGQGTRLTVV.

This chain links TRBV7-9 with TRBJ2-1, with 9 bases that match TRBD2. Germline loops: CDR1 SEHNR, CDR2 FQNEAQ (reference sequence). This CDR3 is built from 14 residues. V gave up 8 bases and J gave up 3 bases; unmatched junction bases: 5. The CDR3 reads CASVSSGDYNEQFF. The DNA for the CDR3 is TGTGCCAGCGTTTCTAGCGGGGACTACAATGAGCAGTTCTTC.